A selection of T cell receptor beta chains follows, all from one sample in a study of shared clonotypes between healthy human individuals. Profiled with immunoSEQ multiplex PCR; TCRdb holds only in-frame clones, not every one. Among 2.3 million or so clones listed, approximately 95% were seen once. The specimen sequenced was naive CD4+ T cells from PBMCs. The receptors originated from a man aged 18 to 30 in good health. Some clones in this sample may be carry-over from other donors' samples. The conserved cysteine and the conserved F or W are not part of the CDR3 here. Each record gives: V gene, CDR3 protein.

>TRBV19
ASTRSGTLNTGELF
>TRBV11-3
ASSPGGTDTQY
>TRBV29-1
SVEGGLGTDTQY
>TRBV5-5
ASSLVPSQPQH
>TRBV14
ASSHPSGRKLVHEQF
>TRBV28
ASRKAGTGTTGELF
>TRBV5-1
ASSLALAGAGGYEQY
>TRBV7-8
ASSMTYEQY
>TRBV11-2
ASSLDLRQRNTEAF
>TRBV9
ASSLRDLGNEQF
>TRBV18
ASSPAGTGYNEQF
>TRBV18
ASSLSRSGLTTNEKLF
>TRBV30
AWSWGSEQY
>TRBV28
GTRSSYNEQF
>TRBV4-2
ASSFDRRQDKQY
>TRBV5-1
ASSAGQGTAEAF
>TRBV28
ASSTGATDTQY
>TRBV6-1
ASRGGLAGVYEQY
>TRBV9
ASSVAGNTDTQY
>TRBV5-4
ASSLPKQNTGELF
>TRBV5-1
ASSQGVIAGTQETQY
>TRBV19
ASTYNGRPGREQF
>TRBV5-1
ASSSDTGNTEAF
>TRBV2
ASGNPSGQYEQY
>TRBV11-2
ASSLRLAGRGETQY
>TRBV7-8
ASSRGTGGQSTEAF
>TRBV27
ASSRVAGISGELF
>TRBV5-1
ASSLGSVPLPYNEQF
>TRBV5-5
ASSLDRGNTGELF
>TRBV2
ASSRTRATGELF
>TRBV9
ASSFRDRLTDTQY
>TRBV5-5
ASSGGTASSYEQY
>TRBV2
ASRRGKSEKLF
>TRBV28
ASSPSGGSHEQY
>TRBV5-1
ASSEQGLGDGYT
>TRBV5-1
ASSRRTGGNTEAF
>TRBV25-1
ASSVNRGPYEQY
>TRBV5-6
ASSILIGQGREQY
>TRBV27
ASSLGANYGYT
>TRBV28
ASSLFGRVAGELF
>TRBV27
ASAREAGDSNVLT
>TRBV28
ASRPGQGFYEQY
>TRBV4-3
ASSQTRQGNNQPQH
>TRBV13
ASSFRGRRHGEQY
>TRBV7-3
ASSVTGGSEAF
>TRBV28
ASSPTRGSGNTIY
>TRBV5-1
ASTLLAAGGTGELF
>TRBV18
ASSPSSSYNEQF
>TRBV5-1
ASSSGLAGGQETQY
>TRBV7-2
ASSLERGWGIDGYT
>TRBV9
ASSVGAPAVGEQY
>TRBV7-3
ASSLRGLAGTTDTQY
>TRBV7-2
ASSLTRGNTEAF
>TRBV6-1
ASSVSGNQPQH